The source of this TCR beta chain is a study of CD8+ T cells in alopecia areata. Trimming took 6 bases from V and 3 from J, leaving 13 bases between them. CDR1 is SGHDN and CDR2 is FVKESK in the germline V gene. The CDR3 contains 14 residues. Extraction and reverse transcription of RNA yielded cDNA as the sequencing template. Sequenced by immunoSEQ multiplex PCR; TCRdb stores in-frame clones only, minus some. Among 90,000 to 120,000 clones listed, approximately 59% were seen once. This clone was recorded once. This receptor was obtained from a human donor in good health. Sequenced: CD8+ T cells sorted from blood. This sequence joins TRBV14 and TRBJ2-3; the D is unclear. The CDR3 loop is CASSFEGFTDTQYF. The CDR3 nucleotides read TGTGCCAGCAGTTTCGAAGGGTTTACAGATACGCAGTATTTT.